A selection of T cell receptor beta chains follows, all from one sample in a study of CD8 T cells in Susac syndrome. TCRdb reprocessed the immunoSEQ multiplex PCR reads via MiXCR and lists one record per CDR3 protein. The table includes about 210,000 distinct CDR3 sequences, about 94% detected once. Sample: CD4+ T cells from PBMCs. These TCRs come from a human donor with Susac syndrome. The CDR3 runs from the conserved cysteine through the conserved F or W. The D gene is left open where the match is weak. Size is omitted from some rows. Given values are once, few, many or a class for expanded clones.

clone size,V gene,D gene,J gene,CDR3 DNA,CDR3 protein
NA,TRBV7-9,TRBD2,TRBJ2-5,TGTGCCAGCAGCCACCCACTAGCGGGGGTTGAGACCCAGTACTTC,CASSHPLAGVETQYF
NA,TRBV5-1,NA,TRBJ1-1,TGCGCCAGCAGCGAGGATGTCCGGACTGAAGCTTTCTTT,CASSEDVRTEAFF
NA,TRBV20-1,NA,TRBJ1-5,TGCAGTGCTAGAGACCCTACAGGGTTTCCCAATCAGCCCCAGCATTTT,CSARDPTGFPNQPQHF
NA,TRBV9,TRBD1,TRBJ2-2,TGTGCCAGCAGCGTAGGACAGGGAAGGCACACCGGGGAGCTGTTTTTT,CASSVGQGRHTGELFF
NA,TRBV24-1,NA,TRBJ1-1,TGTGCCACCAGTGACAGTTTGAACACTGAAGCTTTCTTT,CATSDSLNTEAFF
NA,TRBV30,TRBD1,TRBJ1-4,TGTGCCTGGAACAGCCCAGGGGGGAATGAAAAACTGTTTTTT,CAWNSPGGNEKLFF
NA,TRBV7-9,TRBD1,TRBJ2-7,TGTGCCAGCACCAGACAGGGTATTGCTTCCGAGCAGTACTTC,CASTRQGIASEQYF
NA,TRBV28,NA,TRBJ1-1,TGTGCCAGCAGTGCCCCCTCTGGGGCTGAAGCTTTCTTT,CASSAPSGAEAFF
NA,TRBV19,TRBD2,TRBJ2-2,TGTGCCAGTAGTCCGGGACTAGCGGACTCCGGGGAGCTGTTTTTT,CASSPGLADSGELFF
NA,TRBV7-2,NA,TRBJ1-4,TGTGCCAGCAGCTTAGGTGGGGGCCTGAGAGAAAAACTGTTTTTT,CASSLGGGLREKLFF
NA,TRBV2,NA,TRBJ1-6,TGTGCCAGCAGCCGACAGCTTAGTGATTCACCCCTCCACTTT,CASSRQLSDSPLHF
NA,TRBV6-2/TRBV6-3,TRBD1,TRBJ1-5,TGTGCCGTAGGACAGGGGGCTCAGCCCCAGCATTTT,CAVGQGAQPQHF
NA,TRBV30,NA,TRBJ1-1,TGTGCCTGGAGAGGAATGGGGTACACTGAAGCTTTCTTT,CAWRGMGYTEAFF
NA,TRBV9,NA,TRBJ2-7,TGTGCCAGCAGCGTTGGGAACAGGCCCGCCTCCGAGCAGTACTTC,CASSVGNRPASEQYF
NA,TRBV20-1,NA,TRBJ1-1,TGCAGTGCTAGAGACATTTTGAACACTGAAGCTTTCTTT,CSARDILNTEAFF
NA,TRBV25-1,TRBD2,TRBJ2-5,TGTGCCAGCAGTGACTCTAGCGGGGAGAGGGAGACCCAGTACTTC,CASSDSSGERETQYF
NA,TRBV30,NA,TRBJ2-1,TGTGCCTGGAGTTATATCGGCGATTACAATGAGCAGTTCTTC,CAWSYIGDYNEQFF
NA,TRBV2,NA,TRBJ2-1,TGTGCCAGCAGTGAGGAGAACTACAATGAGCAGTTCTTC,CASSEENYNEQFF
NA,TRBV20-1,NA,TRBJ2-1,TGCAGTGCTAGGCAGGGGATCTCCTACAATGAGCAGTTCTTC,CSARQGISYNEQFF
NA,TRBV10-3,NA,TRBJ1-5,TGTGCCATCAGTGAGTCGAAGGAAAATCAGCCCCAGCATTTT,CAISESKENQPQHF
NA,TRBV11-2,NA,TRBJ1-1,TGTGCCAGCAGCTTAGAGGGACTGCCGAACACTGAAGCTTTCTTT,CASSLEGLPNTEAFF
NA,TRBV28,NA,TRBJ1-1,TGTGCCAGCTTCACCTCCATGAACACTGAAGCTTTCTTT,CASFTSMNTEAFF
NA,TRBV5-1,NA,TRBJ2-7,TGCGCCAGCAGCCTCGGACCCTCCAGGTTCCACGAGCAGTACTTC,CASSLGPSRFHEQYF
NA,TRBV20-1,TRBD1,TRBJ2-7,TGCAGTGCAACCAACCGGGACAGTAGCTCCTACGAGCAGTACTTC,CSATNRDSSSYEQYF
NA,TRBV18,NA,TRBJ1-2,TGTGCCAGCTCACCACCGGGGACCGCTGCTAACTATGGCTACACCTTC,CASSPPGTAANYGYTF
NA,TRBV27,NA,TRBJ1-1,TGTGCCAGCAGATTCATGGGGGTTAACACTGAAGCTTTCTTT,CASRFMGVNTEAFF
once,TRBV27,NA,TRBJ2-5,TGTGCCAGCAGTTTATCGCGCAGTGCTGAGACCCAGTACTTC,CASSLSRSAETQYF
NA,TRBV9,TRBD1,TRBJ2-7,TGTGCCAGCAGCGGAAGTTCGCAGGGGGCGTACGAGCAGTACTTC,CASSGSSQGAYEQYF
NA,TRBV30,NA,TRBJ1-4,TGTGCCTGGAGTCCGGGGTTTGCGGGGGAAAAACTGTTTTTT,CAWSPGFAGEKLFF
NA,TRBV7-2,TRBD1,TRBJ2-5,TGTGCCAGCAGCGCTCAGGGGGCAGAGACCCAGTACTTC,CASSAQGAETQYF
NA,TRBV11-3,NA,TRBJ2-6,TGTGCCAGCAGCTTAGATGTTGGGGCTGGGGCCAACGTCCTGACTTTC,CASSLDVGAGANVLTF
NA,TRBV5-6,TRBD1,TRBJ1-2,TGTGCCAGCAGCTTGGTTCCCCGGGACAGGGACCATGGCTACACCTTC,CASSLVPRDRDHGYTF
NA,TRBV20-1,TRBD1,TRBJ2-3,TGCAGTGCTAACCCGGACAGGGAAGGCACAGATACGCAGTATTTT,CSANPDREGTDTQYF
NA,TRBV18,TRBD1,TRBJ2-6,TGTGCCAGCTCACTGACCTCGGGACAGGTGATCTCTGGGGCCAACGTCCTGACTTTC,CASSLTSGQVISGANVLTF
once,TRBV12-3/TRBV12-4,NA,TRBJ2-3,TGTGCCAGCAGTTTTATAGTGGATACGCAGTATTTT,CASSFIVDTQYF
NA,TRBV2,TRBD2,TRBJ2-5,TGTGCCAGCACTGATAGCGGGGGGGCCGCAGAGACCCAGTACTTC,CASTDSGGAAETQYF
once,TRBV28,NA,TRBJ2-7,TGTGCCAGCAGAGGGGCCGGGACACCAGAGGGGCACTTC,CASRGAGTPEGHF
NA,TRBV30,NA,TRBJ1-2,TGTGCCTGGAGTCAAGGTGCGAACAACTATGGCTACACCTTC,CAWSQGANNYGYTF
NA,TRBV3-1,NA,TRBJ1-2,TGTGCCAGCAGCCAGCTCGGGGCCGGCGGCTACACCTTC,CASSQLGAGGYTF
NA,TRBV12-3/TRBV12-4,NA,TRBJ2-1,TGTGCCAGCAGTTGGGGTGACAGAGAGCAGTTCTTC,CASSWGDREQFF
once,TRBV14,TRBD1,TRBJ1-6,TGTGCCAGCAGCCTGGGACAGAGCCAAATTTCACCCCTCCACTTT,CASSLGQSQISPLHF
NA,TRBV11-1,TRBD1,TRBJ1-1,TGTGCCAGCAGCCTGGACAGGAGGTCGCCTGAAGCTTTCTTT,CASSLDRRSPEAFF
NA,TRBV5-6,TRBD2,TRBJ2-7,TGTGCCAGCAGCTCTTCCGACTGGGGGGGCGAGCAGTACTTC,CASSSSDWGGEQYF
NA,TRBV6-2/TRBV6-3,TRBD1,TRBJ1-1,TGTGCCAGCAGTTACGAACGAACAGGGGGGAACACTGAAGCTTTCTTT,CASSYERTGGNTEAFF
NA,TRBV29-1,NA,TRBJ1-2,TGCAGCGTTGGAAAGGGGCGGTTCGATGGCTACACCTTC,CSVGKGRFDGYTF
NA,TRBV29-1,NA,TRBJ1-2,TGCAGCGTGGGGGGGTGGGGGAGCGACTATGGCTACACCTTC,CSVGGWGSDYGYTF
NA,TRBV20-1,TRBD2,TRBJ2-5,TGCAGTGCCCCGGGGGGATTCTCGGAGACCCAGTACTTC,CSAPGGFSETQYF
NA,TRBV2,NA,TRBJ1-5,TGTGCCAGCAGTGTAATATCCGGCCGTGGGCCCCAGCATTTT,CASSVISGRGPQHF
NA,TRBV5-1,NA,TRBJ2-7,TGCGCCAGCAGCTCCGATGGGGTGGGAGAGCAGTACTTC,CASSSDGVGEQYF
NA,TRBV20-1,NA,TRBJ2-3,TGCAGTGCTACGCCGGGGGCAGGAGGGACAGATACGCAGTATTTT,CSATPGAGGTDTQYF
NA,TRBV12-3/TRBV12-4,NA,TRBJ2-7,TGTGCCAGCAGATTTGGGTCCTCCTACGAGCAGTACTTC,CASRFGSSYEQYF
NA,TRBV29-1,TRBD1,TRBJ2-2,TGCAGCGCTAGGGACAGTTTCGACACCGGGGAGCTGTTTTTT,CSARDSFDTGELFF
NA,TRBV30,TRBD1,TRBJ1-2,TGTGCCTGGGACAGGGATGGCTACACCTTC,CAWDRDGYTF
NA,TRBV5-1,NA,TRBJ2-5,TGCGCCAGCAGCAAAAACAACCAAGAGACCCAGTACTTC,CASSKNNQETQYF
NA,TRBV4-3,NA,TRBJ2-7,TGCGCCAGCAGCCAAGAGGAGGGTGGCTACGAGCAGTACTTC,CASSQEEGGYEQYF